The TCR beta chain described here comes from a study of response to subunit inactivated influenza vaccine. TCRdb recomputed calls from the RT-PCR reads with MiXCR, one row per CDR3 protein. The sample includes hundreds of thousands of distinct CDR3 sequences, about 20% of them seen just once. The CDR3 runs 13 residues. V dropped 3 bases and J dropped 2 bases, with 7 bases sitting between them. Germline CDR1 and CDR2: SGHAT and FQNNGV. Notes on the study in general: Seasonal influenza vaccination, on each occasion, was suggested by the authors to recruit few new T cells.

This clonotype was detected a few times. Its antigen is undetermined. The starting material was PBMCs from blood, obtained about 20 months after vaccination. This clonotype was sampled from a man aged 45 to 75 who received an inactivated influenza vaccine. The chain links TRBV11-2 to TRBJ2-5; D remains ambiguous. The CDR3 region has the DNA TGTGCCAGCAGCTTCTCCGGGCAAGAGACCCAGTACTTC. Amino acids: CASSFSGQETQYF.